This entry concerns a single T cell receptor (beta chain). What it binds is unknown. Extracted RNA was reverse transcribed into cDNA, the sequencing template. The repertoire was sequenced with immunoSEQ multiplex PCR; TCRdb's copy has only in-frame clones and lacks some. The profile shows hundreds of thousands of clones, 55% to 75% of them singletons. The data originate from a study of CD8+ T cells in alopecia areata. Overall study results and limits: Alphabeta T cells residing in normal skin are also sequenced in scalp samples.

Germline CDR1 SGHTA, CDR2 FQGNSA. This CDR3 comprises 15 residues. The V gene lost 2 bases and the J gene lost 2 bases, with 13 bases spanning the gap. Treatment reported: oral pan-JAK inhibitor, 5-10 mg twice daily. The receptor was derived from a human donor with alopecia areata. The genes are TRBV7-2 and TRBJ2-7; TRBD1 is a possible D gene (6 bases). The input for sequencing was CD4+ T cells sorted from blood, taken at week 24, from a patient treated with tofacitinib. CDR3 nucleotides: TGTGCCAGCAGCTTATTTGGGACAAACCCCTACGAGCAGTACTTC. This codes for CASSLFGTNPYEQYF.